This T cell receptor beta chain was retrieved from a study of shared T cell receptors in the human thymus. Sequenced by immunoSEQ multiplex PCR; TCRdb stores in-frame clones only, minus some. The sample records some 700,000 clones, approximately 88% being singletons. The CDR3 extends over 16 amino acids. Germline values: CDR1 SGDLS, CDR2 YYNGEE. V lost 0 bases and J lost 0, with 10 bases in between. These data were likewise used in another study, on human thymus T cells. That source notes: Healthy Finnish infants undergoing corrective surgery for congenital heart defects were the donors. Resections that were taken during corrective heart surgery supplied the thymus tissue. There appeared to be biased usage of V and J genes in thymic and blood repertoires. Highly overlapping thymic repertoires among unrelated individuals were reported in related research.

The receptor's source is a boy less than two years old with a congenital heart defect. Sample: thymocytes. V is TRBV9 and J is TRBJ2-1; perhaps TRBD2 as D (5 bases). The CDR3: CASSVGSASSYNEQFF. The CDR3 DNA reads TGTGCCAGCAGCGTAGGTAGCGCGAGCTCCTACAATGAGCAGTTCTTC.